Reported below is one T cell receptor (beta chain). The antigen remains undetermined. The data were taken from a study of OX40 agonist ivuxolimab in advanced cancers. Looking at the study overall: Averaging roughly 60 years in age, with a range of roughly 20 to 90, the cohort was approximately 84% male. Study-wide results and caveats: Relative to CD4+, CD8+ T cells held more expanded clones on average.

V was cut by 2 bases and J by 6 bases, with 11 bases left in between. CDR3 size: 14 residues. The germline V gene encodes CDR1 LGHNA and CDR2 YSLEER. Method: immunoSEQ multiplex PCR; TCRdb's copy keeps in-frame clones and lacks some. Of around 35,000 clones in the sample, approximately 80% were seen once. This sequence was found in an adult with an advanced solid tumor such as melanoma, head and neck, liver or kidney cancer. V is TRBV4-3 and J is TRBJ2-1; D is perhaps TRBD2 (6 bases). The sequencing here drew on CD4+ or CD8+ T cells sorted from blood, taken in a trial of the OX40 agonist ivuxolimab. CDR3 sequence reads: CASSQRAGSNEQFF. Written as DNA, the CDR3 is TGCGCCAGCAGCCAAAGGGCGGGATCCAATGAGCAGTTCTTC.